The 20 T cell receptor beta chains in this list originate from one sample, sequenced in a study of cytomegalovirus exposure and HLA in healthy donors. It was with 60 Vbeta and 13 Jbeta primers that the PCR ran. The repertoire was sequenced with immunoSEQ multiplex PCR; TCRdb's copy has only in-frame clones and lacks some. Among about 160,000 clones, over 80% were seen once, and the ten largest hold 1.5%. Sequenced material: PBMCs. These TCRs come from a woman younger than 30 in good health and CMV-seronegative.

This chain uses TRBV6-6 with TRBJ2-5; maybe TRBD1 (5 bases). The CDR3 consists of 16 residues. With 0 bases removed from V and 6 bases from J, the gap between germline ends came to 17 bases. Germline assignment: CDR1 MNHNY and CDR2 SVGAGI (reference sequence). The CDR3: CASSYSTRALMKTQYF. The CDR3 bases are TGTGCCAGCAGTTACTCTACCAGGGCCCTGATGAAGACCCAGTACTTC.

V is TRBV28 and J is TRBJ2-3, with D unclear. Per the germline V gene, CDR1 is MDHEN and CDR2 is SYDVKM. The V and J ends lost 10 bases and 6 bases respectively, with 11 bases between them. This CDR3 has 11 residues. CDR3 nucleotides: TGTGCCACCAGCCGTCTGGATACGCAGTATTTT. Translation gives CATSRLDTQYF. Full variable domain (rest looked up from reference TRBV28 and TRBJ2-3): DVKVTQSSRYLVKRTGEKVFLECVQDMDHENMFWYRQDPGLGLRLIYFSYDVKMKEKGDIPEGYSVSREKKERFSLILESASTNQTSMYLCATSRLDTQYFGPGTRLTVL.

This clone has just one count. V and J are TRBV18 and TRBJ2-1; 8 bases agree with TRBD1. Trimming removed 3 bases from V and 3 bases from J; junction bases left unmatched: 10. The CDR3 contains 17 residues. Germline CDR1 KGHSH, CDR2 LQKENI. The CDR3 region is CASSPLRGQGSYNEQFF. As DNA, the CDR3 is TGTGCCAGCTCACCCTTACGCGGACAGGGAAGCTACAATGAGCAGTTCTTC.

The chain combines TRBV7-8 with TRBJ2-6, with D unclear. The germline V and J ends were trimmed by 1 base and 1 base, with 14 bases remaining between them. Germline loops: CDR1 SGHVS, CDR2 FQNEAQ. The CDR3 length is 18 residues. The CDR3 DNA reads as TGTGCCAGCAGCTTAGTGAGTAGGAGACTTTCTGGGGCCAACGTCCTGACTTTC. Its translation: CASSLVSRRLSGANVLTF.

J is TRBJ2-3 and V is TRBV4-1, with TRBD2 matching 9 bases. This CDR3 spans 17 amino acids. Trimming took 1 base from V and 1 from J; bases not matched to a gene: 6. Germline CDR1 is MGHRA and CDR2 is YSYEKL. CDR3 protein: CASSQGYAGGRTDTQYF. The CDR3 bases are TGCGCCAGCAGCCAAGGTTACGCGGGGGGGCGCACAGATACGCAGTATTTT.

The rearrangement links TRBV2 to TRBJ1-2; 11 nucleotides align to TRBD1. The V segment lost 7 bases and the J segment 6 bases; nucleotides outside the gene matches: 7. Germline V CDR1 and CDR2: SNHLY, FYNNEI. The CDR3 totals 14 residues. The CDR3 DNA reads as TGTGCCAGCACCTACGGACAGGGGGCGAATGGCTACACCTTC. Its translation is CASTYGQGANGYTF.

The CDR3 sequence: CASSPQRGLGNTIYF. In DNA form, the CDR3 reads TGTGCCAGCAGCCCACAGCGGGGACTAGGAAACACCATATATTTT. The V gene is TRBV5-6, the J gene TRBJ1-3, with a tentative D call TRBD1 (5 bases). There are 15 residues in the CDR3. Germline CDR1 and CDR2: SGHDT and YYEEEE. Trimming left V 4 bases short and J 4 bases short, with 15 bases between.

Of note for this clone: The junction shows a germline mismatch at one end, possibly a read error. The chain carries TRBV5-1 and TRBJ2-6; perhaps TRBD1 as D (5 bases). CDR3 length equals 17 residues. Germline lookup yields CDR1 SGHRS and CDR2 YFSETQ. In DNA form, the CDR3 reads TGCGCCAGCAGCTTGGTTGGCAGAAGCTCTGGGGCCAACGGCCTGACTTTC. Its protein product is CASSLVGRSSGANGLTF.

The V and J genes are TRBV30 and TRBJ2-7, with D possibly TRBD1 on 6 matching bases. V gave up 2 bases and J gave up 9 bases, with 14 bases separating them. CDR3 length: 12 amino acids. CDR1 and CDR2 (germline): GTSNPN, SVGIG (reference sequence). CDR3 in amino acids: CAWSLSQGRQYF. The CDR3 DNA reads TGTGCCTGGAGTTTATCACAGGGTCGGCAGTACTTC.

The rearrangement joins TRBV7-9 to TRBJ1-2; D is unclear. There are 11 residues in the CDR3. CDR1 and CDR2 (germline): SEHNR, FQNEAQ (reference sequence). Trimming shortened V by 5 bases and J by 6 bases, and 7 bases separated the two germline ends. The CDR3 loop reads CASSLLDGYTF. CDR3 sequence (DNA): TGTGCCAGCAGCCTTCTAGATGGCTACACCTTC.

In nucleotides, the CDR3 is TGCGCCAGCAGCCTCGGGGGGGGAGGAGGCTACAATGAGCAGTTCTTC. Its translation: CASSLGGGGGYNEQFF. This sequence joins TRBV5-1 and TRBJ2-1; 8 nucleotides line up with TRBD2. The CDR3 loop spans 16 amino acids. V dropped 4 bases and J dropped 3; count of bases not matched to a gene: 9. Germline CDR1 SGHRS, CDR2 YFSETQ.

V and J are TRBV19 and TRBJ2-7, with D perhaps matching TRBD2 (5 bases). V lost 3 bases and J 0 bases, leaving 12 bases between the germline ends. Germline CDR1 reads LNHDA; CDR2 reads SQIVND (reference sequence). This CDR3 contains 15 residues. In DNA, the CDR3 is TGTGCCAGTAGTATGGGTGGGGAGTCCTCCTACGAGCAGTACTTC. Protein product: CASSMGGESSYEQYF.

V usage is TRBV15 and J usage is TRBJ1-1, with D uncertain. Between the trimmed V and J ends, which lost 1 base and 3 bases, there was a span of 15 bases. Germline V gives CDR1 LNHNV, CDR2 YYDKDF (reference sequence). The CDR3 sequence is 16 residues long. The CDR3 protein is CATSRVRGGGYTEAFF. The CDR3 DNA reads TGTGCCACCAGCAGAGTCCGGGGAGGAGGGTACACTGAAGCTTTCTTT.

The chain links TRBV11-2 to TRBJ1-3, with 8 bases matching TRBD1. The V gene end was trimmed by 5 bases and the J gene end by 0 bases; junction bases not matched to a gene: 15. This CDR3 region has 19 residues. CDR1 and CDR2 from the germline V gene are SGHAT and FQNNGV. The DNA for the CDR3 is TGTGCCAGCAGCCCCCGGACAGGGAAAGAAGCGAGCTCTGGAAACACCATATATTTT. It encodes CASSPRTGKEASSGNTIYF. The variable domain in full, completed from reference TRBV11-2 and TRBJ1-3, reads EAGVAQSPRYKIIEKRQSVAFWCNPISGHATLYWYQQILGQGPKLLIQFQNNGVVDDSQLPKDRFSAERLKGVDSTLKIQPAKLEDSAVYLCASSPRTGKEASSGNTIYFGEGSWLTVV.

This clone was picked up a small number of times. This chain uses TRBV6-5 with TRBJ1-2; 9 nucleotides line up with TRBD1. Germline CDR1 is MNHEY and CDR2 is SVGAGI. The V gene end was trimmed by 4 bases and the J gene end by 6 bases; junction bases not matched to a gene: 3. This CDR3 is built from 13 residues. The CDR3 nucleotides are TGTGCCAGCAGTTTGGGACAGGGCGATGGCTACACCTTC. Translated, it gives CASSLGQGDGYTF.

The chain links TRBV19 to TRBJ1-1, with 7 bases that match TRBD1. Germline trimming cut 3 bases from V and 2 bases from J; bases unmatched to any gene: 9. Germline V gene data show CDR1 as LNHDA and CDR2 as SQIVND (reference sequence). CDR3 length equals 16 residues. The CDR3 coding sequence is TGTGCCAGTAGTATGTATTTAACAGGGGCTAACACTGAAGCTTTCTTT. Its translation: CASSMYLTGANTEAFF.

To note about this clone: The same CDR3 can be traced to other DNA sequences in this sample. The chain employs TRBV5-1 and TRBJ2-7, with a tentative D call TRBD2 (6 bases). The CDR3 is made up of 14 amino acids. The V gene lost 0 bases and the J gene lost 2 bases, with 9 bases spanning the gap. Germline V gene data show CDR1 as SGHRS and CDR2 as YFSETQ. CDR3 sequence: CASSLAAGPYEQYF. Written as DNA, the CDR3 is TGCGCCAGCAGCTTGGCCGCGGGGCCCTACGAGCAGTACTTC.

The rearrangement links TRBV27 to TRBJ1-1, with a weak D call TRBD1 (5 bases). The CDR3 length is 13 residues. CDR1 and CDR2 from the germline V gene are MNHEY and SMNVEV (reference sequence). Between the trimmed V and J ends, which lost 2 bases and 10 bases, there was a span of 14 bases. CDR3 in DNA: TGTGCCAGCAGTTTAAAGCAATGGGGCCCAGCTTTCTTT. Its protein product is CASSLKQWGPAFF.

Details on this clone: Relative to the germline gene, one junction end is altered; a read error may explain this. This chain links TRBV7-7 with TRBJ2-1; possible D gene TRBD1, 6 bases. CDR3 length equals 16 residues. Germline V lookup: CDR1 SSHAT, CDR2 FNYEAQ (reference sequence). The CDR3 nucleotides are TGTGCTAGCAGCTTGCTAGGACAGTCTTCCTACAATGAGCAGTTCTTC. As protein: CASSLLGQSSYNEQFF.

As to this clone: The junction and the germline gene differ at one end; a read error may be behind it. Other DNA sequences in the sample encode the same CDR3. This chain connects TRBV25-1 to TRBJ2-2, with D unclear. The CDR3 length is 14 residues. CDR1 and CDR2 from the germline V gene are MGHDK and SYGVNS. CDR3 nucleotides: TGTGCTAGCAGTGAGTCAGTTTGGACCGGGGAGCTGTTTTTT. Its protein is CASSESVWTGELFF.